This is a list of T cell receptor beta chains from one sample in a study of T-cell reconstitution after alpha-beta-depleted transplantation in children. MiXCR, applied by TCRdb to the PCR reads, yields one record per CDR3 protein. Of 700,000 or so distinct CDR3 sequences in the sample, around 13% are singletons; the top ten hold 0.65% to 0.9%. The sample in question was PBMCs, obtained before TCRalphabeta/CD19-depleted stem cell transplant. Receptors were obtained from a girl aged 2 to 9 with congenital amegakaryocytic thrombocytopenia, due to receive a stem cell transplant. Both conserved end residues are part of each CDR3. D genes are given only for firm matches. The size of a clone is reported for some rows only, either as once, few or many, or as a class for expanded clones.

V gene	D gene	clone size	J gene	CDR3 protein	CDR3 DNA
TRBV3-1	TRBD2	NA	TRBJ2-7	CASSQGLAGEYEQYF	TGTGCCAGCAGCCAAGGACTAGCGGGCGAGTACGAGCAGTACTTC
TRBV5-1	NA	few	TRBJ1-2	CASSTATRRGDGYTF	TGCGCCAGCAGCACCGCCACCAGGAGAGGCGATGGCTACACCTTC
TRBV28	NA	many	TRBJ2-1	CASSPQGPLYNEQFF	TGTGCCAGCAGTCCACAGGGCCCGCTCTACAATGAGCAGTTCTTC
TRBV5-1	NA	NA	TRBJ2-2	CASSLARGGDTGELFF	TGCGCCAGCAGCTTGGCGCGTGGTGGGGACACCGGGGAGCTGTTTTTT
TRBV20-1	TRBD2	few	TRBJ2-1	CSARDPGLASNNEQFF	TGCAGTGCTAGAGATCCGGGACTAGCGAGTAACAATGAGCAGTTCTTC
TRBV18	NA	NA	TRBJ1-5	CASSPPSSTVRIQPQHF	TGTGCCAGCTCACCACCTTCGTCGACAGTTAGGATCCAGCCCCAGCATTTT
TRBV5-1	NA	many	TRBJ2-2	CASSLDLNTGELFF	TGCGCCAGCAGCTTGGACTTAAACACCGGGGAGCTGTTTTTT
TRBV9	TRBD1	few	TRBJ1-3	CASSVAEGATGNTIYF	TGTGCCAGCAGCGTAGCCGAGGGGGCAACTGGAAACACCATATATTTT
TRBV10-2	NA	few	TRBJ2-1	CASSELAPGSNEQFF	TGCGCCAGCAGTGAGTTAGCCCCCGGGTCCAATGAGCAGTTCTTC
TRBV7-8	NA	many	TRBJ1-1	CASSFSGEGTEAFF	TGTGCCAGCAGCTTTTCTGGGGAGGGCACTGAAGCTTTCTTT
TRBV7-9	NA	few	TRBJ2-5	CASSSRQRNNETQYF	TGTGCCAGCAGCTCTAGACAGAGAAACAATGAGACCCAGTACTTC
TRBV29-1	NA	NA	TRBJ2-7	CSVGAGAVYEQYF	TGCAGCGTTGGCGCAGGGGCAGTCTACGAGCAGTACTTC
TRBV9	NA	many	TRBJ1-5	CASSGQERGQPQHF	TGTGCCAGCAGCGGACAAGAAAGGGGCCAGCCCCAGCATTTT
TRBV19	NA	few	TRBJ2-3	CASSKTRLGTDTQYF	TGTGCCAGTAGTAAGACTAGGTTAGGCACAGATACGCAGTATTTT
TRBV12-3/TRBV12-4	TRBD2	many	TRBJ2-7	CASSWGLAGRGYDEQYF	TGTGCCAGCAGCTGGGGACTAGCGGGAAGGGGGTATGATGAGCAGTACTTC
TRBV12-5	TRBD1	many	TRBJ1-5	CASGTGQGVQPQHF	TGTGCTAGTGGTACGGGACAGGGGGTTCAGCCCCAGCATTTT
TRBV29-1	NA	NA	TRBJ2-5	CSVEGSMRSAQETQYF	TGCAGCGTTGAGGGCTCGATGAGGTCGGCGCAAGAGACCCAGTACTTC
TRBV11-2	NA	few	TRBJ1-1	CASSSPPGKGEAFF	TGTGCCAGCAGCTCACCCCCAGGGAAAGGGGAAGCTTTCTTT
TRBV29-1	NA	few	TRBJ2-7	CSVELQGEGYEQYF	TGCAGCGTTGAATTACAGGGGGAGGGCTACGAGCAGTACTTC
TRBV20-1	TRBD1	many	TRBJ2-7	CSAEHRGFGARQYF	TGCAGTGCCGAACACAGGGGATTTGGGGCTAGGCAGTACTTC
TRBV27	NA	few	TRBJ1-4	CASAPTRRKQREKLFF	TGTGCCAGCGCACCTACCCGGAGGAAACAAAGGGAAAAACTGTTTTTT
TRBV11-2	NA	few	TRBJ2-5	CASSLVAKPQETQYF	TGTGCCAGCAGCTTAGTGGCGAAGCCACAAGAGACCCAGTACTTC
TRBV5-6	TRBD2	NA	TRBJ2-3	CASRLAGGPYTQYF	TGTGCCAGCAGGCTAGCGGGAGGGCCCTATACGCAGTATTTT